This T cell receptor (beta chain) was sequenced for a study of T cell responses to AZD1222 COVID-19 vaccine. Study-wide findings and caveats: Vaccine-associated CD4 TCRs ranged over spike, dominating at 160-218 and 743-854. White British donors predominated, females outnumbered males, and clonal diversity was possibly underestimated.

This clone was recorded once. What it recognizes is unknown. This CDR3 has 14 amino acids. V shed 6 bases, J shed 0 bases, and the junction held 3 bases outside the gene matches. Germline CDR1 MGHDK, CDR2 SYGVNS. TCRdb keeps only in-frame clones here, not all; method: immunoSEQ multiplex PCR. The sample includes 150,000 to 200,000 clones, approximately 88% seen only once; the top ten take 0.85% to 1.2%. The rearrangement uses TRBV25-1 and TRBJ1-1; TRBD1 aligns across 8 bases. This sequence was found in an adult who received the AZD1222 COVID-19 vaccine. Sample: peripheral blood, taken 28 days after the second AZD1222 dose. CDR3 bases: TGTGCCAGCAGCGGACAGGGTCTGAACACTGAAGCTTTCTTT. Its protein product is CASSGQGLNTEAFF. Full variable domain (outside the CDR3, taken from reference TRBV25-1 and TRBJ1-1): EADIYQTPRYLVIGTGKKITLECSQTMGHDKMYWYQQDPGMELHLIHYSYGVNSTEKGDLSSESTVSRIRTEHFPLTLESARPSHTSQYLCASSGQGLNTEAFFGQGTRLTVV.